What follows are 19 T cell receptor beta chains derived from one specimen sequenced in a study of neurological immune-mediated disorders. MiXCR was run by TCRdb on the 5' RACE reads, yielding one entry per CDR3 protein. The table has approximately 30,000 distinct CDR3 sequences, about 6% seen once. The specimen was CD4+ T cells from blood. These TCRs come from a woman aged 45 to 65 in good health.

There are many counts of this clonotype. The rearrangement uses TRBV5-1 and TRBJ2-3, with D possibly being TRBD2 (5 bases). CDR3 length equals 13 residues. Trimming took 5 bases from V and 6 from J, leaving 13 bases between them. Germline V lookup: CDR1 SGHRS, CDR2 YFSETQ. CDR3 DNA: TGCGCCAGCAGTGGGAGTAGTTTGGATACGCAGTATTTT. This gives the protein CASSGSSLDTQYF.

This clonotype was recorded many times. The chain employs TRBV14 and TRBJ2-3, with D maybe TRBD2 (5 bases). Germline lookup yields CDR1 SGHDN and CDR2 FVKESK. The CDR3 is made up of 14 amino acids. V dropped 6 bases and J dropped 2 bases, with 12 bases sitting between them. The CDR3 sequence: CASSSGMHTDTQYF. The CDR3 DNA is TGTGCCAGCAGTTCGGGGATGCACACAGATACGCAGTATTTT.

This clonotype has a count of ten or more. CDR3 in amino acids: CASSLGTTSGIGTDTQYF. CDR3 DNA sequence: TGTGCCAGCAGCTTAGGGACGACTAGCGGGATAGGCACAGATACGCAGTATTTT. The rearrangement links TRBV7-2 to TRBJ2-3; 11 nucleotides agree with TRBD2. Germline lookup yields CDR1 SGHTA and CDR2 FQGNSA. V shed 1 base, J shed 1 base, and the junction held 7 bases outside the gene matches. The CDR3 loop spans 18 amino acids.

The table lists this clonotype with many counts. The chain uses TRBV7-2 and TRBJ2-7; D is uncertain. The CDR3 length is 15 residues. V lost 2 bases and J 2 bases, leaving 13 bases between the germline ends. The V gene's germline CDR1 is SGHTA and CDR2 FQGNSA. CDR3 region: CASSLPTARTYEQYF. The CDR3 nucleotides are TGTGCCAGCAGCTTACCTACTGCGCGGACCTACGAGCAGTACTTC. The complete variable domain, with remaining parts taken from reference TRBV7-2 and TRBJ2-7, reads GAGVSQSPSNKVTEKGKDVELRCDPISGHTALYWYRQSLGQGLEFLIYFQGNSAPDKSGLPSDRFSAERTGGSVSTLTIQRTQQEDSAVYLCASSLPTARTYEQYFGPGTRLTVT.

This clonotype was seen at least ten times. At one end, the junction sequence differs from germline, possibly due to a read error. The V call is TRBV5-1, the J call TRBJ1-1; the D is unclear. The CDR3 totals 13 residues. The germline CDR1 and CDR2 sequences are SGHRS and YFSETQ. This CDR3 reads CASSLADPAVLVF. The CDR3 region has the DNA TGCGCCAGCAGCTTGGCCGACCCCGCCGTGTTAGTCTTT.

This clonotype showed up many times. V gene TRBV6-2 or TRBV6-3 combines with J gene TRBJ2-2; no clear D. Looked up from germline, CDR1 is MNHEY and CDR2 is SVGEGT. Trimming removed 4 bases from V and 14 bases from J, with 14 bases in between. The length of the CDR3 is 12 residues. The CDR3 region has the DNA TGTGCCAGCAGTTCCGGCGTCCGGACCCTGTTTTTT. Translation gives CASSSGVRTLFF.

Here the CDR3 reads CASSRLAGGTDNEQFF. Here the CDR3 DNA reads TGTGCCAGCAGCCGACTAGCGGGAGGGACAGACAATGAGCAGTTCTTC. This sequence joins TRBV7-6 and TRBJ2-1; TRBD2 matches at 14 bases. Looked up from germline, CDR1 is SGHVS and CDR2 is FNYEAQ. The CDR3 is made up of 16 amino acids. Losses at the gene ends were 5 bases for V and 5 bases for J; bases not matched to a gene: 5. The full variable domain, rest sourced from reference TRBV7-6 and TRBJ2-1, is GAGVSQSPRYKVTKRGQDVALRCDPISGHVSLYWYRQALGQGPEFLTYFNYEAQQDKSGLPNDRFSAERPEGSISTLTIQRTEQRDSAMYRCASSRLAGGTDNEQFFGPGTRLTVL.

This clonotype was picked up many times. V usage is TRBV6-1 and J usage is TRBJ1-6; no definite D call. This CDR3 is 14 amino acids long. CDR1 MNHNS and CDR2 SASEGT come from the germline V gene. V shed 7 bases and J shed 3 bases, with 10 bases lying between them. CDR3 nucleotides: TGTGCCAGCATCGTGGGAGGCTATAATTCACCCCTCCACTTT. This codes for CASIVGGYNSPLHF.

This clonotype occurred many times. This CDR3 is CASSLGTGGPTDTQYF. The CDR3 coding sequence is TGTGCCAGCAGCTTAGGGACAGGGGGTCCCACAGATACGCAGTATTTT. The V gene is TRBV7-7, the J gene TRBJ2-3, with 10 bases aligning to TRBD1. CDR1 and CDR2 from the germline V gene are SSHAT and FNYEAQ (reference sequence). J gave up 2 bases and V 1 base, and 3 bases lay outside the gene matches. There are 16 residues in the CDR3.

This clonotype was seen many times. V usage is TRBV6-2 or TRBV6-3 and J usage is TRBJ1-1; no firm D call. Germline V gene sequence: CDR1 MNHEY, CDR2 SVGEGT. The CDR3 runs to 11 residues. Trimming stripped 7 bases from V and 10 bases from J, with 13 bases between. The CDR3 nucleotides are TGTGCCAGCAACAACGGGATCGTAGCTTTCTTT. As protein: CASNNGIVAFF.

This clonotype was detected many times. The chain couples TRBV11-2 to TRBJ1-4; 8 bases match TRBD1. CDR3 length: 15 amino acids. With V trimmed by 5 bases and J by 5 bases, 7 bases remained unmatched. Per germline, CDR1 SGHAT and CDR2 FQNNGV. The CDR3 protein is CASSTRRQGNEKLFF. CDR3 sequence (DNA): TGTGCCAGCAGCACCCGAAGACAGGGGAATGAAAAACTGTTTTTT. Variable domain in full (rest from reference TRBV11-2 and TRBJ1-4): EAGVAQSPRYKIIEKRQSVAFWCNPISGHATLYWYQQILGQGPKLLIQFQNNGVVDDSQLPKDRFSAERLKGVDSTLKIQPAKLEDSAVYLCASSTRRQGNEKLFFGSGTQLSVL.

This clonotype appeared many times. The gene calls are TRBV7-2 and TRBJ1-2; 11 nucleotides align to TRBD1. The V segment lost 7 bases and the J segment 2 bases; nucleotides outside the gene matches: 6. The CDR3 contains 15 residues. Germline-derived CDR1 and CDR2 are SGHTA and FQGNSA. The CDR3 DNA follows: TGTGCCAGCACCACCCGGGACAGGGGGAACTATGGCTACACCTTC. Its translation is CASTTRDRGNYGYTF.

This clonotype has a handful of counts. This chain links TRBV2 with TRBJ2-7; D may match TRBD1 or TRBD2 (5 bases each). Germline V lookup: CDR1 SNHLY, CDR2 FYNNEI. Trimming stripped 8 bases from V and 5 bases from J, with 10 bases between. The CDR3 runs to 11 residues. The CDR3 DNA reads as TGTGCCAGCGGGGGTCCAAACGAGCAGTACTTC. It encodes CASGGPNEQYF. The complete variable domain, with remaining parts taken from reference TRBV2 and TRBJ2-7, reads EPEVTQTPSHQVTQMGQEVILRCVPISNHLYFYWYRQILGQKVEFLVSFYNNEISEKSEIFDDQFSVERPDGSNFTLKIRSTKLEDSAMYFCASGGPNEQYFGPGTRLTVT.

This clonotype has ten or more counts. This chain connects TRBV5-1 to TRBJ2-1, with TRBD2 identical over 7 bases. Germline trimming cut 3 bases from V and 2 bases from J; bases unmatched to any gene: 8. The CDR3 contains 16 residues. Germline values: CDR1 SGHRS, CDR2 YFSETQ. In nucleotides, the CDR3 is TGCGCCAGCAGCTCCCTCGGGGGGAGGGCCTACAATGAGCAGTTCTTC. This sequence encodes CASSSLGGRAYNEQFF.

This clonotype was detected many times. The chain links TRBV6-2 or TRBV6-3 to TRBJ2-1; 8 bases are shared with TRBD2. Germline V gives CDR1 MNHEY, CDR2 SVGEGT. Trimming took 0 bases from V and 0 from J; bases not matched to a gene: 7. The CDR3 contains 18 residues. This CDR3 is CASSYSTGAGGSYNEQFF. CDR3 nucleotide sequence: TGTGCCAGCAGTTACTCCACCGGGGCGGGAGGCTCCTACAATGAGCAGTTCTTC.

This clonotype was seen at least ten times. The chain recombines TRBV6-1 with TRBJ1-2; D is uncertain. CDR1 is MNHNS and CDR2 is SASEGT in the germline V gene. This CDR3 is built from 13 residues. V was cut by 3 bases and J by 6 bases, with 11 bases left in between. The CDR3 is CASSEDRRNGYTF. The CDR3 DNA sequence: TGTGCCAGCAGTGAGGACCGAAGGAATGGCTACACCTTC.

This clonotype came up many times. The rearrangement joins TRBV5-6 to TRBJ2-5; 7 positions agree with TRBD2. The junction had 14 bases not matched to a gene; V was cut back by 4 bases and J by 5 bases. There are 16 residues in the CDR3. In germline, CDR1 is SGHDT, CDR2 YYEEEE. DNA for the CDR3: TGTGCCAGCAGCCTGACTAGCTCTTCCTCCTGGGAGACCCAGTACTTC. This gives the protein CASSLTSSSSWETQYF.

This clonotype was counted ten times or more. The genes are TRBV14 and TRBJ2-1; 8 bases line up with TRBD2. The V gene's germline CDR1 is SGHDN and CDR2 FVKESK. Trimming removed 0 bases from V and 3 bases from J; junction bases left unmatched: 4. The length of the CDR3 is 16 residues. CDR3 in amino acids: CASSQEWLAGYNEQFF. The CDR3 DNA follows: TGTGCCAGCAGCCAAGAGTGGCTAGCGGGCTACAATGAGCAGTTCTTC.

This clonotype was counted at least ten times. The chain recombines TRBV3-1 with TRBJ2-3; a possible D gene is TRBD2 (7 bases). Per the germline V gene, CDR1 is LGHDT and CDR2 is YNNKEL (reference sequence). V lost 3 bases to trimming and J lost 6 bases, with 13 bases between them. The CDR3 has 14 amino acids. CDR3 in DNA: TGTGCCAGCAGCCATAAGGCGGGGGCGGATACGCAGTATTTT. Translation gives CASSHKAGADTQYF.